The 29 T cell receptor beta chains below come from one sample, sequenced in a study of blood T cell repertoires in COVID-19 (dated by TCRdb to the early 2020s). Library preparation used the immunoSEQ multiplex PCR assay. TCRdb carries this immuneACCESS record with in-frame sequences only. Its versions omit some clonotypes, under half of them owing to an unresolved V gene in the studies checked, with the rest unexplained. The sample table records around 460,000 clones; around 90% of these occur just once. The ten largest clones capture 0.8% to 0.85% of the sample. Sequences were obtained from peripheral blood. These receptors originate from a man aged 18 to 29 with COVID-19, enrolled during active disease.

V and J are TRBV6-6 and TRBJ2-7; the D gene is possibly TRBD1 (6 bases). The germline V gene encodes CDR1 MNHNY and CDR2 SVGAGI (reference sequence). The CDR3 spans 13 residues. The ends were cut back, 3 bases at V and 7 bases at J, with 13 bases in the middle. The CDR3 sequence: CASSYGGTREQYF. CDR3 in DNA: TGTGCCAGCAGTTATGGGGGCACTAGGGAGCAGTACTTC.

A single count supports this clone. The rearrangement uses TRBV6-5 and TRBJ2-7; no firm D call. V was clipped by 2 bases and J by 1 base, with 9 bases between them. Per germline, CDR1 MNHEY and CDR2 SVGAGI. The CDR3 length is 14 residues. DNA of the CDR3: TGTGCCAGCAGTTACGGTTGGAGATCCTACGAGCAGTACTTC. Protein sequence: CASSYGWRSYEQYF.

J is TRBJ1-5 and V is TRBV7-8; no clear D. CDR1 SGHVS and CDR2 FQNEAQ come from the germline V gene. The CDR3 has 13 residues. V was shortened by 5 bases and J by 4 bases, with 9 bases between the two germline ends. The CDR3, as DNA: TGTGCCAGCAGCAGCCAGACAAATCAGCCCCAGCATTTT. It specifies CASSSQTNQPQHF.

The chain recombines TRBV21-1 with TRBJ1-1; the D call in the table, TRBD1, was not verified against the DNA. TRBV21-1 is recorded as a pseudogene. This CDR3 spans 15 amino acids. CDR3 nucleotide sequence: TGTGCCAGCAGGGAGGGGGCAGGGTCTCACACTGAAGCTTTCTTT. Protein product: CASREGAGSHTEAFF.

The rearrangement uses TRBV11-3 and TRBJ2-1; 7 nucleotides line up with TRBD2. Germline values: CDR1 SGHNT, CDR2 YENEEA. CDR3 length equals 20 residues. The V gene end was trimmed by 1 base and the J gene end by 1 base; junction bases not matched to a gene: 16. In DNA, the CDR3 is TGTGCCAGCAGCTTAGTAGCCACGGTGGGGGGAGGGCCTTCCTACAATGAGCAGTTCTTC. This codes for CASSLVATVGGGPSYNEQFF.

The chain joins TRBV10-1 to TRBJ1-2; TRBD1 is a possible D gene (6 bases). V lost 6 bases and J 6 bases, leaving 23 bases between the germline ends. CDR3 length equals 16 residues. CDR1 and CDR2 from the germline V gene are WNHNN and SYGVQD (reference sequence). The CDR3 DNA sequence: TGCGCCAGCAGAGCTCGGGGGGGTAGGGGGATCGATGGCTACACCTTC. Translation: CASRARGGRGIDGYTF.

The chain's CDR3 is CASSLGGGNEQFF. The CDR3 DNA is TGTGCCAGCAGTTTAGGGGGGGGCAATGAGCAGTTCTTC. This rearrangement joins TRBV12-3 or TRBV12-4 to TRBJ2-1; 7 bases are shared with TRBD2. The CDR3 contains 13 residues. Trimming took 1 base from V and 6 from J; bases not matched to a gene: 0.

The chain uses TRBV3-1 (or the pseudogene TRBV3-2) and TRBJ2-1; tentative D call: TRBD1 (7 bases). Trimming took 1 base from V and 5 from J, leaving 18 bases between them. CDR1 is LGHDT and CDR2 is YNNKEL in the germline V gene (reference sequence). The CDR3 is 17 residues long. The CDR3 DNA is TGTGCCAGCAGCCAAGGTTTGGGGGGACAGAACGACAATGAGCAGTTCTTC. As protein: CASSQGLGGQNDNEQFF.

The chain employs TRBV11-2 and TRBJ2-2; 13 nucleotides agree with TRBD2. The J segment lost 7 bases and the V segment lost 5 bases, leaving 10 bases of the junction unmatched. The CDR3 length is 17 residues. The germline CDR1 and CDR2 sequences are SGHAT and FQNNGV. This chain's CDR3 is CASSALAGGPSGGELFF. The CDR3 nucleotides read TGTGCCAGCAGCGCACTAGCGGGAGGGCCCAGCGGCGGGGAGCTGTTTTTT.

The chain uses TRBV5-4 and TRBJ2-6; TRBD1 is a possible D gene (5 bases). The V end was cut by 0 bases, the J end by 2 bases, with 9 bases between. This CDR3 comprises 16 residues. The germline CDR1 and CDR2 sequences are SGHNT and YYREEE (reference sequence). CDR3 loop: CASSLGVGAGANVLTF. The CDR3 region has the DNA TGTGCCAGCAGCTTGGGAGTAGGGGCTGGGGCCAACGTCCTGACTTTC.

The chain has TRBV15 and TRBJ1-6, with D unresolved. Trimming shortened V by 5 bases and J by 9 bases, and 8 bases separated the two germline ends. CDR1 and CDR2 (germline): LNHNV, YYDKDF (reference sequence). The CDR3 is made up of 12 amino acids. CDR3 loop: CATSPGGSPLHF. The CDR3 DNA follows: TGTGCCACCAGCCCCGGCGGTTCACCCCTCCACTTT.

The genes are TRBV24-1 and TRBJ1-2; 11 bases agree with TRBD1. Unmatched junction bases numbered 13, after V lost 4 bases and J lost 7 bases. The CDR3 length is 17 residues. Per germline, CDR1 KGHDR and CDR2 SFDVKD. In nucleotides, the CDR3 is TGTGCCACCAGTGACCGATGGGGGGGACAGGGGGGAGCTGGCTACACCTTC. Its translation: CATSDRWGGQGGAGYTF.

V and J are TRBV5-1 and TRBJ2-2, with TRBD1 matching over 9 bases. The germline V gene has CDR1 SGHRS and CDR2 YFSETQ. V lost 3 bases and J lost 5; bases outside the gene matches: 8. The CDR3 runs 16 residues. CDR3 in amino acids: CASSYTPGTGTGELFF. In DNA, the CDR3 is TGCGCCAGCAGCTATACCCCCGGGACAGGGACCGGGGAGCTGTTTTTT.

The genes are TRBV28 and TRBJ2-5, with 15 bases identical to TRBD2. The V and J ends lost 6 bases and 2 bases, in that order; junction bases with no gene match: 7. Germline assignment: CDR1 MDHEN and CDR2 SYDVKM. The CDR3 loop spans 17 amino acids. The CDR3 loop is CASSQHGTSGGQETQYF. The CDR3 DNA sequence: TGTGCCAGCAGCCAACACGGGACTAGCGGGGGGCAAGAGACCCAGTACTTC.

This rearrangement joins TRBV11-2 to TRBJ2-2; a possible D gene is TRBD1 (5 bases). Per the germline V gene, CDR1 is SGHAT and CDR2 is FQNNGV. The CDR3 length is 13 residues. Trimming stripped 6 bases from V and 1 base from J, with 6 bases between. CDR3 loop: CASRTVNTGELFF. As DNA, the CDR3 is TGTGCCAGCAGGACAGTGAACACCGGGGAGCTGTTTTTT.

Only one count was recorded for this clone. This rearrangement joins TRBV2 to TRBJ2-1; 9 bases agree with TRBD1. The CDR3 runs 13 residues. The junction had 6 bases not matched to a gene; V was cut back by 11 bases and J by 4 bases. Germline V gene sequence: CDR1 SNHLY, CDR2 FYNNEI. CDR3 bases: TGTGCCGGCGCCGGGACAGGGTACAATGAGCAGTTCTTC. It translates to CAGAGTGYNEQFF.

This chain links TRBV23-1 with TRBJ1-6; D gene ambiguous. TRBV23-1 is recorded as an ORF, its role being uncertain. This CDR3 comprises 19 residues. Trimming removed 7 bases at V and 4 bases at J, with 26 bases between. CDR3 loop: CASTDPPARASLYNSPLHF. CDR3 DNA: TGCGCCAGCACCGACCCCCCGGCGAGGGCGTCTCTATATAATTCACCCCTCCACTTT.

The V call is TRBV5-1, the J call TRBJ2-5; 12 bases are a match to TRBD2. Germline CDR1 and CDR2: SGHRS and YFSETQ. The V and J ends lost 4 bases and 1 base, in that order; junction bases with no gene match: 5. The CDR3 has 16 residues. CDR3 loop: CASSIGTSGRQETQYF. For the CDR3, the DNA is TGCGCCAGCAGCATAGGGACTAGCGGGCGCCAAGAGACCCAGTACTTC.

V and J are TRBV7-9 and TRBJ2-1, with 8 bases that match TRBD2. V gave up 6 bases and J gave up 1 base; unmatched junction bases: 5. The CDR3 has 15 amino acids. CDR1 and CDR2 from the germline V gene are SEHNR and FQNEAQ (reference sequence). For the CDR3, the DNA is TGTGCCAGCAGTACTCCTAGCGGGTCCTACAATGAGCAGTTCTTC. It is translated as CASSTPSGSYNEQFF.

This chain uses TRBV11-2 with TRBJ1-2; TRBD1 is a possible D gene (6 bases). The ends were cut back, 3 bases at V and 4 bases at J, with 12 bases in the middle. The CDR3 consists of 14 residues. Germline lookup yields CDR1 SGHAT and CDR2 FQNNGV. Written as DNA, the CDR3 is TGTGCCAGCAGCTTTCAAAACAGGGTCTATGGCTACACCTTC. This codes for CASSFQNRVYGYTF.

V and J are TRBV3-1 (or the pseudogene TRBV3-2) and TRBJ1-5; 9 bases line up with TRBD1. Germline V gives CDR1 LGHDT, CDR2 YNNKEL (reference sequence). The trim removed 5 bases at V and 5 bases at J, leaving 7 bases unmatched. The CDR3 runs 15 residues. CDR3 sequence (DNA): TGTGCCAGCAGCACAACCGGGACAGGGCATCAGCCCCAGCATTTT. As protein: CASSTTGTGHQPQHF.

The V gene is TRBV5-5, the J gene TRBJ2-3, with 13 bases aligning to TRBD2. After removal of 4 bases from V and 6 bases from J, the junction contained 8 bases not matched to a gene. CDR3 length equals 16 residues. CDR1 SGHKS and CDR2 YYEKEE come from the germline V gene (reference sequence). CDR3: CASSETSGGSGDTQYF. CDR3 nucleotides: TGTGCCAGCAGCGAGACTAGCGGGGGGTCCGGTGATACGCAGTATTTT.

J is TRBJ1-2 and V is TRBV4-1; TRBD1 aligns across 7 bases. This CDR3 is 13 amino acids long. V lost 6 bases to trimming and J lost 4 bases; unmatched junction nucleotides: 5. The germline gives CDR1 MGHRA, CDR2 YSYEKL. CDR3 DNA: TGCGCCAGCAGGGGGGCAGGGGGCTATGGCTACACCTTC. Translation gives CASRGAGGYGYTF.

The CDR3 region is CASSQQAGTVQNEQFF. CDR3 coding DNA: TGTGCCAGCAGCCAGCAAGCCGGGACAGTACAGAATGAGCAGTTCTTC. The chain is built from TRBV3-1 (or the pseudogene TRBV3-2) and TRBJ2-1; 7 positions match TRBD1. V trimming: 3 bases; J trimming: 7 bases; junction bases outside the gene matches: 12. The CDR3 is made up of 16 amino acids. Germline CDR1 and CDR2: LGHDT and YNNKEL (reference sequence).

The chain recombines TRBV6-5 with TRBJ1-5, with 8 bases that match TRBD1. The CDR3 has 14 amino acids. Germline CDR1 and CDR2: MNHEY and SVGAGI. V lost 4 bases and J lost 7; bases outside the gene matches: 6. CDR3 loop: CASSLDRVGQPQHF. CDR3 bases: TGTGCCAGCAGTTTGGACAGGGTGGGACAGCCCCAGCATTTT.

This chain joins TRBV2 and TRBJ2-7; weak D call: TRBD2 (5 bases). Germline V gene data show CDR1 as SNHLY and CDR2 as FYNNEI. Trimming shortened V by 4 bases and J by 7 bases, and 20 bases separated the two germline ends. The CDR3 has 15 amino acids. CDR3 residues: CASSGFLDSSGEQYF. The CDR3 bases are TGTGCCAGCAGTGGATTTCTGGACTCCTCGGGGGAGCAGTACTTC.

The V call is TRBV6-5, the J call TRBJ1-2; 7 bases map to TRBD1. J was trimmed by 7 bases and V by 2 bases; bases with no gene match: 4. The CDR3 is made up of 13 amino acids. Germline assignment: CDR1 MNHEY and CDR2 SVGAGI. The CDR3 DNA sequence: TGTGCCAGCAGTTACAGGGGGCGATCTGGCTACACCTTC. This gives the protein CASSYRGRSGYTF.

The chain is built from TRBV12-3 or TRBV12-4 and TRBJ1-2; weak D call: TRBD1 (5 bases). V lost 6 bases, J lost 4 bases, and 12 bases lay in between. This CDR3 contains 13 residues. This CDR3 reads CASRMTEVYGYTF. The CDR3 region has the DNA TGTGCCAGCAGGATGACAGAGGTCTATGGCTACACCTTC.

The CDR3 DNA reads TGTGCCAGCAGCTTCGACAGGGATAATGAAAAACTGTTTTTT. This gives the protein CASSFDRDNEKLFF. The chain employs TRBV7-9 and TRBJ1-4; 7 bases align to TRBD1. Looked up from germline, CDR1 is SEHNR and CDR2 is FQNEAQ (reference sequence). V gave up 3 bases and J gave up 4 bases; unmatched junction bases: 2. The CDR3 runs 14 residues.